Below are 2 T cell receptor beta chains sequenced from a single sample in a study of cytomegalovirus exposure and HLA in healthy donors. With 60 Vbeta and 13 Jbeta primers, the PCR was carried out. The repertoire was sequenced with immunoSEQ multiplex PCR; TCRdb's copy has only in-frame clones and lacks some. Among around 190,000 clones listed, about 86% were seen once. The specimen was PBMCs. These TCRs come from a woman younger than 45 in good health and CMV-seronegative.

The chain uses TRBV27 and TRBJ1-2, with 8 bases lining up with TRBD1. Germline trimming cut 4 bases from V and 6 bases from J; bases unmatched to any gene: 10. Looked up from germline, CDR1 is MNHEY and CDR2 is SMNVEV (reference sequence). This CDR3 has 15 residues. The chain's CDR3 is CASSSILTGGNGYTF. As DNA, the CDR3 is TGTGCCAGCAGTTCCATCCTAACAGGGGGAAATGGCTACACCTTC.

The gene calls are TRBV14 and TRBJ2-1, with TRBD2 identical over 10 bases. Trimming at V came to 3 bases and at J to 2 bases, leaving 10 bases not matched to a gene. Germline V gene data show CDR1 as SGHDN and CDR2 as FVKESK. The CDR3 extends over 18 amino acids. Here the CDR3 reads CASSQRLAGGSAYNEQFF. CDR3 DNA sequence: TGTGCCAGCAGCCAGCGATTAGCGGGAGGCTCGGCCTACAATGAGCAGTTCTTC.